The rows below give T cell receptor beta chains drawn from one sample of a study of cytomegalovirus exposure and HLA in healthy donors. This table comes from immunoSEQ multiplex PCR, and its TCRdb copy is limited to in-frame clones, with some not included. The table shows 150,000 to 200,000 clones, with about 72% occurring only once. The sample comprised PBMCs. The receptors stem from a girl aged 10-17 years in good health and CMV-seronegative. CDR3s leave out the opening cysteine and the closing phenylalanine or tryptophan. The D gene is left open where the match is weak.

V gene,D gene,CDR3 protein
TRBV23-1,TRBD1,ARAGTVIPYT
TRBV9,TRBD1,ASSVSGDRVEKLF
TRBV6-5,TRBD2,ASRRPSGETQY
TRBV13,.,ASSQGGSYEQY
TRBV2,TRBD1,ATQGATNEKLF
TRBV2,.,ASRGPTQDGIETQY
TRBV9,.,ASSVGQMNTEAF
TRBV30,.,AWSVSGAPYEQY
TRBV2,.,ASNEGIHQPQH
TRBV6-1,TRBD1,ASPGVTGGGYT
TRBV15,TRBD2,ATSRSGGTDTQY
TRBV12-5,TRBD1,ASGSDVTPGRGHSTDTQY
TRBV2,.,ASSGRYRTEAF
TRBV12-5,.,ASGAGLGAGGQTQY
TRBV5-8,TRBD1,ASSSPYRGAAF
TRBV7-8,TRBD1,ASSSSGGTNSPLH
TRBV9,TRBD2,ASSARRGTSGLQETQY
TRBV7-8,.,ASSSSGRAGEQF
TRBV2,TRBD1,ASSEPVGGRYGYT
TRBV4-1,TRBD2,ASSQDLPVGRGGVYEQF
TRBV5-1,.,ASSLAAGVTDTQY
TRBV6-5,.,ASSYRGAGYT
TRBV7-9,.,ASQEGVGGAF
TRBV7-3,TRBD2,ASSQLAGGNTGELF
TRBV7-7,.,ASSSDWEETQY
TRBV4-1,TRBD2,ASSQVASGGTDTQY
TRBV13,.,ASSLDGGSGANVLT
TRBV5-6,TRBD1,ASSLGQGGTPLH
TRBV10-2,TRBD2,ASTGGENIQY
TRBV18,.,ASSPPSGFGTDTQY
TRBV7-2,TRBD2,ASSLVGTSGGETQY
TRBV13,.,ASSLARQGGWTEAF
TRBV5-4,.,ASRTPSQF
TRBV7-9,.,ASSHQQGREKLF
TRBV6-5,.,ASFRNTGELF
TRBV30,.,AWSLTGPSGNTIY
TRBV5-1,.,ASSPGRAESTEAF
TRBV5-6,.,ASSLIRGGQTEAF
TRBV7-2,TRBD1,ASSATGDVKEKLF
TRBV6-1,TRBD1,ASTRDRVGSPLH